This TCR beta chain emerged from a study of regulatory T cells in long-lasting Graves disease. Study-level results: Persistent disease exhibited a predilection for TRBV28, TRBJ1-2 and TRBJ2-5.

Points on this clonotype: The antigen remains undetermined. This could be a read error, since a much larger clone is one nucleotide away.

Per germline, CDR1 MDHEN and CDR2 SYDVKM. The CDR3 has 18 residues. Both iRepertoire HTBI primers and Arm-PCR of CDR3 regions were used to build the TCR beta libraries. TCRdb recomputed calls from the multiplex PCR reads with MiXCR, one row per CDR3 protein. The data hold 350,000 to 550,000 distinct CDR3 sequences, with less than 15% observed a single time. Stated time point: newly diagnosed GD, antithyroid drugs for less than 3 months. RNA isolated from PBMCs was used to make the TCR library. Diagnoses of Graves' disease were made by American Thyroid Association guidelines. The sample was also linked to a second study, of T cells in Graves' hyperthyroidism and ophthalmopathy. That paper notes: Stable Graves' hyperthyroidism denoted no ophthalmopathy progression over 18 months. The majority of expanded thyroid clonotypes above 0.001 also appeared in blood.

V is TRBV28 and J is TRBJ1-6; D is ambiguous. The TCR was taken from a woman aged 45 to 65 with Graves disease. Source: peripheral blood mononuclear cells (PBMCs), taken at new diagnosis, from a patient treated with antithyroid drugs. Here the CDR3 reads CASSLSGLRSRRNSPPHF. The CDR3 DNA reads as TGTGCCAGCAGTTTATCTGGACTCAGATCCCGCAGAAATTCACCCCCCCACTTT.